One and the same sample provided the 8 T cell receptor beta chains below, sequenced in a study of T cells in Graves' hyperthyroidism and ophthalmopathy. RNA transcripts provided the source from which TCR beta CDR3 regions were amplified. HTBI primers were the set used in a first-round RT-PCR of the TCR CDR3. MiXCR was run by TCRdb on the multiplex PCR reads, yielding one entry per CDR3 protein. The table shows nearly 750,000 distinct CDR3 sequences, with roughly 32% occurring only once. The sequencing input was blood. All receptors derive from a woman between 35 and 50 years old with Graves' hyperthyroidism.

The CDR3 nucleotides read TGTGCCATCAGCTCGGGAATTCTGAACACTGAAGCTTTCTTT. Protein sequence: CAISSGILNTEAFF. The gene calls are TRBV10-3 and TRBJ1-1; D not certain. Looked up from germline, CDR1 is ENHRY and CDR2 is SYGVKD. Trimming removed 6 bases from V and 0 bases from J, with 11 bases in between. This CDR3 is 14 amino acids long.

To note about this clonotype: A single base separates this from a much larger clone, so it may be a read error. The chain carries TRBV10-3 and TRBJ2-7; no definite D call. Germline V gene sequence: CDR1 ENHRY, CDR2 SYGVKD. V dropped 7 bases and J dropped 7 bases, with 11 bases sitting between them. The CDR3 sequence is 11 residues long. DNA of the CDR3: TGTGCCATCACGGGCGGTTATGAGCAGTACTTC. Translated: CAITGGYEQYF.

The rearrangement uses TRBV6-5 and TRBJ2-2; D remains ambiguous. The CDR3 covers 14 residues. Germline V CDR1 and CDR2: MNHEY, SVGAGI. Trimming pared 4 bases from V and 5 bases from J, leaving 11 bases between. The CDR3 bases are TGTGCCAGCAGTTTAAACCATCGAACCGGGGAGCTGTTTTTT. Amino acid sequence: CASSLNHRTGELFF.

In its sample, this clonotype was seen once. This may arise from a read error, as a much more abundant clone is one base away. J is TRBJ2-5 and V is TRBV5-1; TRBD2 agrees at 13 bases. The germline V gene has CDR1 SGHRS and CDR2 YFSETQ. The CDR3 spans 17 residues. The CDR3 loop is CASSTGLAGLYQEAQYF. The CDR3 DNA reads TGCGCCAGCAGCACGGGACTAGCGGGACTGTACCAAGAGGCCCAGTACTTC.

V gene TRBV2 combines with J gene TRBJ2-7; D might be TRBD2 (5 bases). The J call is in doubt because the DNA end fits TRBJ2-1 better. Germline V gene sequence: CDR1 SNHLY, CDR2 FYNNEI. The CDR3 loop spans 14 amino acids. CDR3 DNA: TGTGCCAGCAGTGCCCTTGGAGCGGTTGGTGAGCAGTTCTTC. Translation: CASSALGAVGEQFF.

This clonotype was detected a few times. The chain couples TRBV13 to TRBJ1-1; D not certain. Trimming pared 1 base from V and 1 base from J, leaving 7 bases between. The germline gives CDR1 PRHDT, CDR2 FYEKMQ (reference sequence). The CDR3 runs to 14 residues. Here the CDR3 DNA reads TGTGCCAGCAGCTTAGAAGGTGCGAACACTGAAGCTTTCTTT. This sequence encodes CASSLEGANTEAFF.

This clonotype was recorded many times. This chain uses TRBV9 with TRBJ2-5; 8 bases map to TRBD2. The CDR3 covers 15 residues. The J segment lost 3 bases and the V segment lost 4 bases, leaving 8 bases of the junction unmatched. Germline V gives CDR1 SGDLS, CDR2 YYNGEE. CDR3 coding DNA: TGTGCCAGCAGCTCTCGTAGCGGGACGAAAGAGACCCAGTACTTC. This encodes CASSSRSGTKETQYF.

The table lists this clonotype with many counts. V usage is TRBV7-2 and J usage is TRBJ1-4; unclear D gene. CDR3 size: 15 residues. The germline gives CDR1 SGHTA, CDR2 FQGNSA. V was trimmed by 5 bases and J by 7 bases, leaving 17 bases between them. The CDR3 loop is CASSASPISGEKLFF. CDR3 DNA sequence: TGTGCCAGCAGCGCGAGCCCCATTTCGGGTGAAAAACTGTTTTTT.